The present T cell receptor (beta chain) was sequenced within a study of blood T cell repertoires in COVID-19. Turning to the study itself: Acute and convalescent COVID-19 samples came from the United States, Italy and Spain. PBMCs, B-cell-depleted T cells, or T cells were the source of the cDNA or gDNA that made up the material.

This clone was seen only once. As handled by the study authors: Reference gene primer amplification gave estimated nucleated cell counts. Measured with immunoSEQ multiplex PCR; TCRdb has only the in-frame clones, and not every one. The D gene and trimming were derived from the DNA, and the V and J assignments and clone size from that table. Among some 200,000 clones listed, approximately 85% were seen once. Seattle patients were enrolled during active infection and followed longitudinally. The CDR3 runs to 16 residues. The V and J ends lost 7 bases and 5 bases respectively, with 23 bases between them. From germline, CDR1 is LNHDA and CDR2 SQIVND (reference sequence).

The chain combines TRBV19 with TRBJ1-2, with a weak D call TRBD1 (5 bases). The TCR comes from a woman in her sixties or seventies with COVID-19, enrolled during active disease. The sample consisted of peripheral blood. CDR3 amino acids: CASNSFRAKFGYGYTF. The CDR3 DNA sequence: TGTGCCAGTAACTCTTTCAGGGCGAAATTTGGGTATGGCTACACCTTC.